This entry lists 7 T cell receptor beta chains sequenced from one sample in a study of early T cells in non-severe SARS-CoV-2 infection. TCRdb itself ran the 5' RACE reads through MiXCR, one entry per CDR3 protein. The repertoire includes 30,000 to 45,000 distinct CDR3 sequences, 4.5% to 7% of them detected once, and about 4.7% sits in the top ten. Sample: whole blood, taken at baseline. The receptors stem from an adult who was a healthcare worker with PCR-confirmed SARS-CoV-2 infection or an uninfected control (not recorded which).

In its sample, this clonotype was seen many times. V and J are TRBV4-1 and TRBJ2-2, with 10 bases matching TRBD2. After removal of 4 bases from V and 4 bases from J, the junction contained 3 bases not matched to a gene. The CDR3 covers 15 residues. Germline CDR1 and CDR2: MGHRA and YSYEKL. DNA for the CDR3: TGCGCCAGCAGCCCGGGACTAGCGCTCACCGGGGAGCTGTTTTTT. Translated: CASSPGLALTGELFF.

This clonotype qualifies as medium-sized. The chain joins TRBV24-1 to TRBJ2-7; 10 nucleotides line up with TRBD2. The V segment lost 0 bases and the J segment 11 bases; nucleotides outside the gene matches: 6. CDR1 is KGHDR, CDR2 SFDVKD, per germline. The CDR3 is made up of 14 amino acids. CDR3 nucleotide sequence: TGTGCCACCAGTGATTTGGCTAGCGGGAGTTGGAAGTACTTC. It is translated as CATSDLASGSWKYF.

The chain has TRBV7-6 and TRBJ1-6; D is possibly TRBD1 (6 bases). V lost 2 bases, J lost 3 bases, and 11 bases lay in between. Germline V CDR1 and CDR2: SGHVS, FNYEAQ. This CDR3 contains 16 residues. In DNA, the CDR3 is TGTGCCAGCAGCTTAAATCCGACAGGCTATAATTCACCCCTCCACTTT. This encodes CASSLNPTGYNSPLHF.

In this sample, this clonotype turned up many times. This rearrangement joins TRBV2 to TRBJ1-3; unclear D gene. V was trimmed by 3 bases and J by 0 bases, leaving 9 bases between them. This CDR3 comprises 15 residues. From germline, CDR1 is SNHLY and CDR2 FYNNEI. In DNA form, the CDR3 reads TGTGCCAGCAGTGAGGAGGGATTCTCTGGAAACACCATATATTTT. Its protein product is CASSEEGFSGNTIYF.

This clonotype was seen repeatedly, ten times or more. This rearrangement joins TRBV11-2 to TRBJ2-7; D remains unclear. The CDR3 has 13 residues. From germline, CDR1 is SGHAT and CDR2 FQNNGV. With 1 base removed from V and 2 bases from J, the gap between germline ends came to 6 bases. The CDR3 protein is CASSLGPAYEQYF. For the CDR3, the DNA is TGTGCCAGCAGCTTAGGTCCAGCCTACGAGCAGTACTTC.

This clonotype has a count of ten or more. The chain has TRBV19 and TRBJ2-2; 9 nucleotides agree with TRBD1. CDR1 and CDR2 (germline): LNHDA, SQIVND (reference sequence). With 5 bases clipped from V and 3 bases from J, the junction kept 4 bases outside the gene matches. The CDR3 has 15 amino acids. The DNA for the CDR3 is TGTGCCAGTAGTTTCGGACAGGGGTACACCGGGGAGCTGTTTTTT. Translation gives CASSFGQGYTGELFF.

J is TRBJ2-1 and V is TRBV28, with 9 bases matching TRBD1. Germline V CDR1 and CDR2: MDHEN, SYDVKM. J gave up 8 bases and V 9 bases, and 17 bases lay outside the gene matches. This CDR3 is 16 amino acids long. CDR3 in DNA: TGTGCCAGGAGTACCTGGGGGTCGGGACAGGGCTATGAGCAGTTCTTC. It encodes CARSTWGSGQGYEQFF.